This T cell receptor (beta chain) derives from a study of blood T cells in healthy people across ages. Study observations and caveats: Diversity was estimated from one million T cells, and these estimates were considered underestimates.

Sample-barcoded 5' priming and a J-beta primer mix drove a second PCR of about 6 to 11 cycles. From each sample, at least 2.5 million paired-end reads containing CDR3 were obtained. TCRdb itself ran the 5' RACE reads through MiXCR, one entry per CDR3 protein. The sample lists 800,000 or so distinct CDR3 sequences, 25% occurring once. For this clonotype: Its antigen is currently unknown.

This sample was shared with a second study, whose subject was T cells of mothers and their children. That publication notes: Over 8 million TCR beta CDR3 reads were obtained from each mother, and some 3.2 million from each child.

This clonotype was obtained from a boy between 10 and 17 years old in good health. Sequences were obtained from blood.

The CDR3 region has the DNA TGTGCCAGCAGTGAAATCTTACAGGGTAGCTATGGCTACACCTTC. Its translation is CASSEILQGSYGYTF. This chain links TRBV2 with TRBJ1-2, with D possibly being TRBD1 (6 bases). Germline V gene data show CDR1 as SNHLY and CDR2 as FYNNEI. With 2 bases removed from V and 4 bases from J, the gap between germline ends came to 14 bases. The CDR3 length is 15 residues.